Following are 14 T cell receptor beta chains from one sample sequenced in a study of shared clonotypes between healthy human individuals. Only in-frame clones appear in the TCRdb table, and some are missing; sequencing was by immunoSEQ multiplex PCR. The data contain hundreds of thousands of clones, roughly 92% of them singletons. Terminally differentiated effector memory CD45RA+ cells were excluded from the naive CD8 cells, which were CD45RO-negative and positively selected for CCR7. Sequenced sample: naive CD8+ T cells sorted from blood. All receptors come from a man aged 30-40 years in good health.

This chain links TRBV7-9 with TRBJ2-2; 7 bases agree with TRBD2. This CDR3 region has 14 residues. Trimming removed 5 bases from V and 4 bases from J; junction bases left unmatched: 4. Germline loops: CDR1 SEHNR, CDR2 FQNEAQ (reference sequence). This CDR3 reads CASSVSGPTGELFF. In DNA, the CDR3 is TGTGCCAGCAGCGTTAGCGGGCCCACCGGGGAGCTGTTTTTT.

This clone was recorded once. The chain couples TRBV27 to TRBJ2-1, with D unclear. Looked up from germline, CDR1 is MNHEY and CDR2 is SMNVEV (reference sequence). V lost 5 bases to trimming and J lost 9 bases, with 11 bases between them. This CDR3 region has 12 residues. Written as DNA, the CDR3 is TGTGCCAGCAGTCTCATACCGGGTGAGCAGTTCTTC. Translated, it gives CASSLIPGEQFF.

The CDR3 sequence: CSVAGTGGLFSNQPQHF. CDR3 nucleotide sequence: TGCAGCGTTGCCGGGACAGGGGGCCTTTTTAGCAATCAGCCCCAGCATTTT. This chain joins TRBV29-1 and TRBJ1-5; 12 bases map to TRBD1. The germline V gene has CDR1 SQVTM and CDR2 ANQGSEA. This CDR3 is 17 amino acids long. V trimming: 4 bases; J trimming: 0 bases; junction bases outside the gene matches: 7.

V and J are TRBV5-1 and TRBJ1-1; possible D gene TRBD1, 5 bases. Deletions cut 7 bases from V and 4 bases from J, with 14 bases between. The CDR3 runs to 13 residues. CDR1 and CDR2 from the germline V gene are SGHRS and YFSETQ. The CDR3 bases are TGCGCCAGCCAACCCGGGGGAACCACTGAAGCTTTCTTT. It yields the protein CASQPGGTTEAFF.

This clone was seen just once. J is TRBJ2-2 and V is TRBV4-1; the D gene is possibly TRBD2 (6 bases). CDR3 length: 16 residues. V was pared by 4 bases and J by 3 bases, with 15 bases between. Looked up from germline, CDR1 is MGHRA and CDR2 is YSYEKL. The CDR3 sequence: CASSPLGGTDTGELFF. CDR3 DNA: TGCGCCAGCAGCCCCTTAGGCGGGACGGACACCGGGGAGCTGTTTTTT.

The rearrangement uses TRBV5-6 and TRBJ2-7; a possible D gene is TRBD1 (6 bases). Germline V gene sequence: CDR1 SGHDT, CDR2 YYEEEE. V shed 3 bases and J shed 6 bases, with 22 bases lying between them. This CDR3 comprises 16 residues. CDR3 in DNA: TGTGCCAGCAGCTCGGCAATTACAGGGAACCTTGGCGAGCAGTACTTC. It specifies CASSSAITGNLGEQYF.

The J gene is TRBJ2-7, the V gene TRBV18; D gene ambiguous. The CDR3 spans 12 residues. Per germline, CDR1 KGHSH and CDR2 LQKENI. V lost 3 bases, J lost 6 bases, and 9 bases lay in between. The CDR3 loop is CASSPVIGEQYF. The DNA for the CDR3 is TGTGCCAGCTCACCCGTAATCGGCGAGCAGTACTTC. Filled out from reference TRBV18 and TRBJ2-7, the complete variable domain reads NAGVMQNPRHLVRRRGQEARLRCSPMKGHSHVYWYRQLPEEGLKFMVYLQKENIIDESGMPKERFSAEFPKEGPSILRIQQVVRGDSAAYFCASSPVIGEQYFGPGTRLTVT.

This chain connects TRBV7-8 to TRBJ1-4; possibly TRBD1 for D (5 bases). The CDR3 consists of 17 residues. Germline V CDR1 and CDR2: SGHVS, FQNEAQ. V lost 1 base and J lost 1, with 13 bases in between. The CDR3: CASSLGPSTVTNEKLFF. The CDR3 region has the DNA TGTGCCAGCAGCTTAGGCCCATCGACAGTAACTAATGAAAAACTGTTTTTT.

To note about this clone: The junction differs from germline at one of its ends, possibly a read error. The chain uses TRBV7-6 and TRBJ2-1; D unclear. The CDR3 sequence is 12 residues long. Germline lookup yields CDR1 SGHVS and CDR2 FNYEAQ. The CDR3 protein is CASSLDIRTRVF. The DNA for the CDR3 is TGTGCCAGCAGCTTAGATATCAGGACCCGCGTCTTC.

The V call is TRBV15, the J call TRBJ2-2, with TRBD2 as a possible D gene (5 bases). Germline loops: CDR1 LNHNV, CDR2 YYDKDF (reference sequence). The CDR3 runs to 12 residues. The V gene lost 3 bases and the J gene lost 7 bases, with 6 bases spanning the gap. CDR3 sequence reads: CATSSSVGELFF. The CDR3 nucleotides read TGTGCCACCAGCAGTAGCGTCGGGGAGCTGTTTTTT.

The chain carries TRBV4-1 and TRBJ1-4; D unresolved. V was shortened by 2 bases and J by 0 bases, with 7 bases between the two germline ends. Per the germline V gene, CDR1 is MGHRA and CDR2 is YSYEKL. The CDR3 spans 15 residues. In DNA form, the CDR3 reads TGCGCCAGCAGCCAAATTCAGGCAACTAATGAAAAACTGTTTTTT. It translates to CASSQIQATNEKLFF.

The CDR3 spells CASGLAGWVSYNEQFF. The CDR3 coding sequence is TGTGCCAGCGGGCTAGCGGGTTGGGTCTCCTACAATGAGCAGTTCTTC. V usage is TRBV7-9 and J usage is TRBJ2-1, with TRBD2 matching 8 bases. CDR1 SEHNR and CDR2 FQNEAQ come from the germline V gene (reference sequence). J lost 0 bases, V lost 8 bases, and 9 bases had no gene match. The CDR3 totals 16 residues.

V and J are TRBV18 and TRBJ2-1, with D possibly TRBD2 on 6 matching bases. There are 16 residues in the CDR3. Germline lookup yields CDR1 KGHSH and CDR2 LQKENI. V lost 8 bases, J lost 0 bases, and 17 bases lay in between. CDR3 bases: TGTGCCAGCGCTTCCTATGAGACTAGCTCCTACAATGAGCAGTTCTTC. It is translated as CASASYETSSYNEQFF.

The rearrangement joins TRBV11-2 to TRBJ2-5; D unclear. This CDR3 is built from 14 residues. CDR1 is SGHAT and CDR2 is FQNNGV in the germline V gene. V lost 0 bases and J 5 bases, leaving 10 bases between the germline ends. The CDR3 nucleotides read TGTGCCAGCAGCTTAGAGCACGGTAGTGAGACCCAGTACTTC. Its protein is CASSLEHGSETQYF.